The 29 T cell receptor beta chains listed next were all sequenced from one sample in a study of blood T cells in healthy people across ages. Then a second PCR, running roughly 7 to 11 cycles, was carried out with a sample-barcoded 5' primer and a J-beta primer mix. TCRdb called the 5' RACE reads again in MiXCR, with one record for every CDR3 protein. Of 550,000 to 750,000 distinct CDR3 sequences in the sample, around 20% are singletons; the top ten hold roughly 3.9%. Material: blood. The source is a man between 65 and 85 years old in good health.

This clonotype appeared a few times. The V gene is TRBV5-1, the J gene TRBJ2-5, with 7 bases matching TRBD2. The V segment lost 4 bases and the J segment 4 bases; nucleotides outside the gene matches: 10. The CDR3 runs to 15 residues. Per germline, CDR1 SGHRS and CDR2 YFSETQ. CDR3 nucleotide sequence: TGCGCCAGCAGCGCCTTATCGGGAGGCCGAGAGACCCAGTACTTC. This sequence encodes CASSALSGGRETQYF.

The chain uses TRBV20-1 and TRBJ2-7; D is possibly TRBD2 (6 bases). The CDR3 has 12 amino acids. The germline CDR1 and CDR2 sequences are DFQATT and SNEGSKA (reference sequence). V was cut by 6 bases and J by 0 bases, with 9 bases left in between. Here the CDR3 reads CSAGGSSYEQYF. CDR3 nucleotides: TGCAGTGCCGGGGGAAGCTCCTACGAGCAGTACTTC.

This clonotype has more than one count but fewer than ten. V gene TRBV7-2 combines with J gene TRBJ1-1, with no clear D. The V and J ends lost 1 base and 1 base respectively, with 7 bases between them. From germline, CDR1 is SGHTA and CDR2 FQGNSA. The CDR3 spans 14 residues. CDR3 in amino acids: CASSLGNRNTEAFF. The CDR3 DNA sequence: TGTGCCAGCAGCTTAGGTAACAGGAACACTGAAGCTTTCTTT.

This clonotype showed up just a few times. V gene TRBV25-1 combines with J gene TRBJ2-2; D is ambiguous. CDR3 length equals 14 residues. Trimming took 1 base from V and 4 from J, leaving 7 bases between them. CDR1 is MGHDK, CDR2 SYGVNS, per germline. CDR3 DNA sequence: TGTGCCAGCAGTGAATTCCCAACCACCGGGGAGCTGTTTTTT. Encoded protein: CASSEFPTTGELFF.

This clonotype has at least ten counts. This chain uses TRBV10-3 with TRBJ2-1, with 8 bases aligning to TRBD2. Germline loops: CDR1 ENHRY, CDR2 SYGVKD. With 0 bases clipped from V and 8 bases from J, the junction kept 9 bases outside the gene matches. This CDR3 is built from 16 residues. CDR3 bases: TGTGCCATCAGTGAGTCGTTTACCAGCGGGAGCGATGAGCAGTTCTTC. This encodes CAISESFTSGSDEQFF.

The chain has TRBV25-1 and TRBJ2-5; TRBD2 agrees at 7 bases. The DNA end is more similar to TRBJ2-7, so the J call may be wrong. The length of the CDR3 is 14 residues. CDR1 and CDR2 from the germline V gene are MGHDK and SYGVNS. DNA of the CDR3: TGTGCCAGCAGGGCTCGCGGGAGTTTCTACGAGCAGTACTTC. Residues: CASRARGSFYEQYF.

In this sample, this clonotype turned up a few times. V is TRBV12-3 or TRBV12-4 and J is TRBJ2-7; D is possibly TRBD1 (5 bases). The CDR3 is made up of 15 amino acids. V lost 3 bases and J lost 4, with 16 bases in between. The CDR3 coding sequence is TGTGCCAGCAGTTTGTCAAGTGGGGCCTCTTACGAGCAGTACTTC. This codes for CASSLSSGASYEQYF.

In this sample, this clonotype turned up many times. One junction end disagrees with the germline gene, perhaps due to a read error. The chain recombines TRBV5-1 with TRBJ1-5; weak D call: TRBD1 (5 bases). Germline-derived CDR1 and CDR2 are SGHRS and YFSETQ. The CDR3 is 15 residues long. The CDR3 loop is CASSLGGTSNQPQHF. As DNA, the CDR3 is TGTGCCAGCAGCCTTGGAGGGACGAGCAATCAGCCCCAGCATTTT. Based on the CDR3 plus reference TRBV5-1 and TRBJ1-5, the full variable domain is KAGVTQTPRYLIKTRGQQVTLSCSPISGHRSVSWYQQTPGQGLQFLFEYFSETQRNKGNFPGRFSGRQFSNSRSEMNVSTLELGDSALYLCASSLGGTSNQPQHFGDGTRLSIL.

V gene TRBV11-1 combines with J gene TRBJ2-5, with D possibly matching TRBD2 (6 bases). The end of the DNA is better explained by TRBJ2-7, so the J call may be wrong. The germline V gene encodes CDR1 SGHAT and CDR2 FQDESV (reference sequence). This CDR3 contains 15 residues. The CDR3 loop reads CASSSRDFFPYEQYF. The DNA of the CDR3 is TGTGCCAGCAGCTCTCGGGACTTTTTCCCCTACGAGCAGTACTTC.

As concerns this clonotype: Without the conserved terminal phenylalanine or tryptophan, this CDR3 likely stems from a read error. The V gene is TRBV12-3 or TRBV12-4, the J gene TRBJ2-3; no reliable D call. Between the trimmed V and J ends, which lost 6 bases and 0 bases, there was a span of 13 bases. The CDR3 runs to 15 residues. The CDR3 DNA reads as TGTGCCAGCAGCGACCGGAGAGCTAGCACAGATACGCAGTATTCT. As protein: CASSDRRASTDTQYS.

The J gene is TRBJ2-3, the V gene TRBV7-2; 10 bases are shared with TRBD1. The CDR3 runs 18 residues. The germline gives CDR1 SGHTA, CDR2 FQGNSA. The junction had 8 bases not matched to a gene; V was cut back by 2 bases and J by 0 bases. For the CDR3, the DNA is TGTGCCAGCAGCTTAAGGGACAGGGGAAAACCTAGCACAGATACGCAGTATTTT. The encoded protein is CASSLRDRGKPSTDTQYF.

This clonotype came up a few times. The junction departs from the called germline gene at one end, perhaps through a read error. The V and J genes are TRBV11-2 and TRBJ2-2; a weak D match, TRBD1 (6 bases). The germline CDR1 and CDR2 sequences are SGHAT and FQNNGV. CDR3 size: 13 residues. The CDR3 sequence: CASSIDRTGELFF. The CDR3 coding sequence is TGTGCCAGCAGCATAGACAGGACCGGGGAGCTGTTTTTT.

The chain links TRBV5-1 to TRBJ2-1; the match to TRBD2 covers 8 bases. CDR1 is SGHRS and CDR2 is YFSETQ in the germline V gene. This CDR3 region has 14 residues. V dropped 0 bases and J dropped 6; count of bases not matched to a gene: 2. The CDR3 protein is CASSLDLAGNEQFF. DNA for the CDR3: TGCGCCAGCAGCTTGGATCTAGCGGGCAATGAGCAGTTCTTC.

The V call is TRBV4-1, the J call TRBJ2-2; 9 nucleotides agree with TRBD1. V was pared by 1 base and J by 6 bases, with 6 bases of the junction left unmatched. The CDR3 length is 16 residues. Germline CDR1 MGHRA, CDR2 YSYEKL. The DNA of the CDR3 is TGCGCCAGCAGCCAAGGTGGGGGACAGGGAGCCGGGGAGCTGTTTTTT. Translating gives CASSQGGGQGAGELFF.

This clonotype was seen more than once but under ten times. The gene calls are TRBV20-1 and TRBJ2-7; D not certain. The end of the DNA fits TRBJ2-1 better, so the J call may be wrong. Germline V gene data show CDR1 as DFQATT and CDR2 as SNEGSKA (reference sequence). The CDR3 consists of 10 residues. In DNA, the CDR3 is TGCAGTGCCTCCCTTAATGAGCAGTTCTTC. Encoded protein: CSASLNEQFF.

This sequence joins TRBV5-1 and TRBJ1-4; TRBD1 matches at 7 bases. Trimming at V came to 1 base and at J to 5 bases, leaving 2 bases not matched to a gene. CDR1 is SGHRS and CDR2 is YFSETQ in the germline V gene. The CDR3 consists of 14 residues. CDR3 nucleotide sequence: TGCGCCAGCAGCTTGAGGGACAGAAATGAAAAACTGTTTTTT. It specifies CASSLRDRNEKLFF.

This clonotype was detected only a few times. The CDR3 nucleotides are TGTGCCAGCAGCCACGAGAACAATGAGCAGTTCTTC. It translates to CASSHENNEQFF. The gene calls are TRBV4-2 and TRBJ2-1, with D unclear. Germline CDR1 is LGHNA and CDR2 is YNFKEQ. Trimming removed 3 bases at V and 5 bases at J, with 5 bases between. This CDR3 comprises 12 residues.

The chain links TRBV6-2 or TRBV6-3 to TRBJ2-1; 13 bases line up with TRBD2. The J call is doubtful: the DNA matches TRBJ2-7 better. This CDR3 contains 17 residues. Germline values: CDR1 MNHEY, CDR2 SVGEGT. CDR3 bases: TGTGCCAGCAGTTACTTCGGAACTAGCGGGAGGGCCTACGAGCAGTACTTC. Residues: CASSYFGTSGRAYEQYF.

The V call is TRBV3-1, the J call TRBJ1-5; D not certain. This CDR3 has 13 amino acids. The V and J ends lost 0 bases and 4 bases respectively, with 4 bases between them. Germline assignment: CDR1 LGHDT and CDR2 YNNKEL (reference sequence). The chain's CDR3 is CASSQDENQPQHF. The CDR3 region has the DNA TGTGCCAGCAGCCAAGACGAGAATCAGCCCCAGCATTTT.

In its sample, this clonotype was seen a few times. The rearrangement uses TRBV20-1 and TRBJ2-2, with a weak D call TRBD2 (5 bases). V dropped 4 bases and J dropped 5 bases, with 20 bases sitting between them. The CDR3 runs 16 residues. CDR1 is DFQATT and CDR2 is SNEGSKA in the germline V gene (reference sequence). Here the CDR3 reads CSAKRISDFWTGELFF. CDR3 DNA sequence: TGCAGTGCTAAGAGAATTAGCGATTTCTGGACCGGGGAGCTGTTTTTT.

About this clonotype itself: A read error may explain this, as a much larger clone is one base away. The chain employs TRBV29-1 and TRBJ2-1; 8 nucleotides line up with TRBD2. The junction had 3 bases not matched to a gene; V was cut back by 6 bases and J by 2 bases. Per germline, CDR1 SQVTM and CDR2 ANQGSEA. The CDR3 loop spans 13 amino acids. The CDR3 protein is CSVGGGAYNEQFF. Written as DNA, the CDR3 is TGCAGCGTCGGGGGGGGGGCCTACAATGAGCAGTTCTTC.

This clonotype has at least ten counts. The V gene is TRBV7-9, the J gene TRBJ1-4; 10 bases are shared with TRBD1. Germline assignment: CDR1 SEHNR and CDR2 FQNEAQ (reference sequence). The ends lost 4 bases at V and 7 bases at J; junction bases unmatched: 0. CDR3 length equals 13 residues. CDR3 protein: CASSWTGGEKLFF. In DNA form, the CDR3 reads TGTGCCAGCAGCTGGACAGGGGGTGAAAAACTGTTTTTT.

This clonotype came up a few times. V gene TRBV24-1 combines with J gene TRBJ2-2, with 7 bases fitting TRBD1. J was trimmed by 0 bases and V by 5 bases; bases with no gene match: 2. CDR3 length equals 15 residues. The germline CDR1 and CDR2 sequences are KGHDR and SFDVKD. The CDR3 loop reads CATSGQGPNTGELFF. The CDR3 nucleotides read TGTGCCACCAGTGGACAGGGTCCGAACACCGGGGAGCTGTTTTTT.

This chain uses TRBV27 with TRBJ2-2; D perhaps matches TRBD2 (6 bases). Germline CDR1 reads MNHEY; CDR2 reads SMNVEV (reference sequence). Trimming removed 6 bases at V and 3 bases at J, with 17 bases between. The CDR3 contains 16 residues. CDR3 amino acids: CASRGGYILDTGELFF. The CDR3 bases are TGTGCCAGCAGGGGGGGTTACATTCTCGACACCGGGGAGCTGTTTTTT.

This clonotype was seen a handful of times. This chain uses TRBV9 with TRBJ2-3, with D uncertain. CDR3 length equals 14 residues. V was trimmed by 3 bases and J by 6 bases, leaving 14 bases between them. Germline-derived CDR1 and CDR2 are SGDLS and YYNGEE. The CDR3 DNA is TGTGCCAGCAGCGCCCAAACTGCGGCGGATACGCAGTATTTT. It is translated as CASSAQTAADTQYF.

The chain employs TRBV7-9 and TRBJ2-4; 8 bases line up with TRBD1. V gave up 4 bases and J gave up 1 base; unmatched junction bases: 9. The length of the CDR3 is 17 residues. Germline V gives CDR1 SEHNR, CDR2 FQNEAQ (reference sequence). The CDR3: CASSSLPGQEAKNIQYF. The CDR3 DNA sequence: TGTGCCAGCAGCTCCCTACCGGGACAGGAGGCCAAAAACATTCAGTACTTC.

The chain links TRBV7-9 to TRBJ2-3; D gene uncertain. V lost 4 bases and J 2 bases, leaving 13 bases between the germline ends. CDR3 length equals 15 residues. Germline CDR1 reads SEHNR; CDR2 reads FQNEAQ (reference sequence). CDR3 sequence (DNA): TGTGCCAGCAGCTCAGGCCTCGGGCACACAGATACGCAGTATTTT. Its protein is CASSSGLGHTDTQYF.

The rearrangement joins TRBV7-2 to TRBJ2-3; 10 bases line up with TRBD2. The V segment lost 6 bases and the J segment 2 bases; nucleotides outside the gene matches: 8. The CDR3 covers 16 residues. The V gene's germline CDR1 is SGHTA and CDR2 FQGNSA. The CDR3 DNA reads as TGTGCCAGCAGGTTTTCTAGCGGGAGCCCCACAGATACGCAGTATTTT. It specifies CASRFSSGSPTDTQYF.

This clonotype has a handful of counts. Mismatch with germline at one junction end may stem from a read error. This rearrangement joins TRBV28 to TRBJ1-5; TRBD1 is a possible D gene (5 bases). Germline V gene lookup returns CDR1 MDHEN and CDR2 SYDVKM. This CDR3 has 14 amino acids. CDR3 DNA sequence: TGTGCCAGCAGTTTTGGGGGGAGCAGTCAGCCCCAGCATTTT. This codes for CASSFGGSSQPQHF.